A single sample is the source of the 22 T cell receptor beta chains below, sequenced in a study of radiation and T cells in renal cell carcinoma. Documented time point: blood 4 weeks post-SBRT, at nephrectomy. As for treatment: 15 Gy SBRT to primary tumor, nephrectomy 4 weeks later. The table came from immunoSEQ multiplex PCR; TCRdb's copy has only in-frame clones and leaves some out. Here the sample spans fewer than 200,000 clones, around 90% being singletons. The material was blood, obtained from a patient whose treatment included radiotherapy and nephrectomy. The origin of the receptors is a woman aged 50 to 60 with renal cell carcinoma.

This sequence joins TRBV2 and TRBJ1-2; no firm D call. The CDR3 loop spans 15 amino acids. Trimming took 1 base from V and 10 from J, leaving 19 bases between them. Per the germline V gene, CDR1 is SNHLY and CDR2 is FYNNEI. CDR3 coding DNA: TGTGCCAGCAGTGAAGAAGCGGCCGCCAGGCAAGTCTACACCTTC. It codes for CASSEEAAARQVYTF.

The gene calls are TRBV6-5 and TRBJ1-2; weak D call: TRBD1 (6 bases). The germline CDR1 and CDR2 sequences are MNHEY and SVGAGI. This CDR3 comprises 15 residues. With 7 bases removed from V and 8 bases from J, the gap between germline ends came to 23 bases. CDR3 residues: CASKLWAEERGGYTF. In nucleotides, the CDR3 is TGTGCCAGCAAGCTATGGGCGGAAGAAAGGGGGGGCTACACCTTC.

The chain is built from TRBV11-2 and TRBJ2-3; 8 bases line up with TRBD2. V lost 2 bases, J lost 2 bases, and 3 bases stayed unmatched. CDR3 length: 15 amino acids. Germline V gives CDR1 SGHAT, CDR2 FQNNGV. This chain's CDR3 is CASSLRAGDTDTQYF. The CDR3 DNA sequence: TGTGCCAGCAGCTTACGAGCGGGGGACACAGATACGCAGTATTTT.

The chain recombines TRBV18 with TRBJ1-6, with TRBD1 matching 7 bases. Germline CDR1 and CDR2: KGHSH and LQKENI. This CDR3 is built from 16 residues. V dropped 0 bases and J dropped 4; count of bases not matched to a gene: 3. The CDR3 protein is CASSPPGQNYNSPLHF. In DNA, the CDR3 is TGTGCCAGCTCACCACCGGGACAGAATTATAATTCACCCCTCCACTTT.

The chain recombines TRBV27 with TRBJ1-2; possibly TRBD1 for D (5 bases). From germline, CDR1 is MNHEY and CDR2 SMNVEV (reference sequence). The V and J ends lost 0 bases and 5 bases respectively, with 10 bases between them. The CDR3 loop spans 14 amino acids. The CDR3 protein is CASSLSRDLYGYTF. The CDR3 region has the DNA TGTGCCAGCAGTTTATCTAGGGACCTATATGGCTACACCTTC.

In its sample, this clone was seen once. CDR3 DNA: TGTGCCAGTAGCCCCCCGGGACAGGGGGCAGGAAGCAATCAGCCCCAGCATTTT. It is translated as CASSPPGQGAGSNQPQHF. V is TRBV19 and J is TRBJ1-5; 12 nucleotides match TRBD1. The V gene's germline CDR1 is LNHDA and CDR2 SQIVND (reference sequence). This CDR3 has 18 residues. Germline trimming cut 6 bases from V and 1 base from J; bases unmatched to any gene: 10.

The J gene is TRBJ1-3, the V gene TRBV6-6; D gene unclear. The CDR3 covers 15 residues. The V end was cut by 3 bases, the J end by 8 bases, with 17 bases between. Germline lookup yields CDR1 MNHNY and CDR2 SVGAGI (reference sequence). The CDR3, as DNA: TGTGCCAGCAGTTATGTAAAGGGCCGGGAGGACACCATATATTTT. Its protein is CASSYVKGREDTIYF.

The chain couples TRBV7-2 to TRBJ1-6; perhaps TRBD1 as D (5 bases). Per the germline V gene, CDR1 is SGHTA and CDR2 is FQGNSA. This CDR3 has 13 amino acids. V lost 5 bases to trimming and J lost 6 bases, with 8 bases between them. CDR3 protein: CASSHDSNSPLHF. The CDR3 DNA is TGTGCCAGCAGCCACGACAGTAATTCACCCCTCCACTTT.

The chain combines TRBV7-9 with TRBJ1-6, with D unclear. Germline lookup yields CDR1 SEHNR and CDR2 FQNEAQ (reference sequence). The V and J ends lost 5 bases and 9 bases respectively, with 23 bases between them. CDR3 length equals 17 residues. CDR3: CASSRAGSSYLTSPLHF. The CDR3 DNA sequence: TGTGCCAGCAGCCGCGCGGGCAGCTCGTACCTCACTTCACCCCTCCACTTT.

This chain links TRBV6-6 with TRBJ1-1, with D possibly being TRBD1 (5 bases). The CDR3 runs 13 residues. Germline CDR1 and CDR2: MNHNY and SVGAGI (reference sequence). V was shortened by 7 bases and J by 1 base, with 10 bases between the two germline ends. In nucleotides, the CDR3 is TGTGCCAGCATAACAGGCTGGAACACTGAAGCTTTCTTT. Translated, it gives CASITGWNTEAFF.

The chain carries TRBV6-4 and TRBJ1-4; no definite D call. The CDR3 extends over 14 amino acids. V was trimmed by 0 bases and J by 6 bases, leaving 8 bases between them. CDR1 is MRHNA, CDR2 SNTAGT, per germline. In DNA, the CDR3 is TGTGCCAGCAGTGACTCATGGGCAGATGAAAAACTGTTTTTT. This sequence encodes CASSDSWADEKLFF.

The chain joins TRBV30 to TRBJ1-2, with 7 bases aligning to TRBD1. V lost 5 bases, J lost 6 bases, and 12 bases stayed unmatched. Germline V lookup: CDR1 GTSNPN, CDR2 SVGIG (reference sequence). This CDR3 spans 14 amino acids. The CDR3 is CAWEINRGENGYTF. For the CDR3, the DNA is TGTGCCTGGGAGATCAACAGGGGCGAGAATGGCTACACCTTC.

CDR3 sequence: CASSSQLGSSEAFF. The CDR3 nucleotides are TGTGCCAGCAGCTCCCAATTGGGCAGCTCTGAAGCTTTCTTT. This chain joins TRBV9 and TRBJ1-1; the D is unclear. The V gene lost 4 bases and the J gene lost 6 bases, with 16 bases spanning the gap. From germline, CDR1 is SGDLS and CDR2 YYNGEE. The length of the CDR3 is 14 residues.

The CDR3 region is CASSSAGTGSIGYTF. CDR3 nucleotides: TGTGCCAGCAGTTCGGCCGGGACAGGGTCTATCGGCTACACCTTC. This rearrangement joins TRBV28 to TRBJ1-2; TRBD1 aligns across 9 bases. This CDR3 spans 15 amino acids. Germline-derived CDR1 and CDR2 are MDHEN and SYDVKM. The V segment lost 4 bases and the J segment 8 bases; nucleotides outside the gene matches: 11.

The V and J genes are TRBV7-9 and TRBJ1-1; the D gene is possibly TRBD1 (6 bases). Trimming pared 5 bases from V and 1 base from J, leaving 17 bases between. CDR1 is SEHNR and CDR2 is FQNEAQ in the germline V gene (reference sequence). This CDR3 comprises 16 residues. CDR3 in amino acids: CASSPPQGPSNTEAFF. In nucleotides, the CDR3 is TGTGCCAGCAGCCCCCCACAGGGACCATCGAACACTGAAGCTTTCTTT.

The chain recombines TRBV11-3 with TRBJ2-7; 9 nucleotides line up with TRBD2. Trimming took 5 bases from V and 6 from J; bases not matched to a gene: 5. This CDR3 has 13 amino acids. From germline, CDR1 is SGHNT and CDR2 YENEEA. CDR3 residues: CASSQGLALEQYF. In DNA form, the CDR3 reads TGTGCCAGCAGCCAGGGACTAGCACTCGAGCAGTACTTC.

This clone showed up just once. This rearrangement joins TRBV6-5 to TRBJ1-2, with a possible D match to TRBD1 (6 bases). V lost 6 bases and J lost 2, with 10 bases in between. The CDR3 has 13 residues. Germline assignment: CDR1 MNHEY and CDR2 SVGAGI. The CDR3 sequence: CASRRTVNYGYTF. CDR3 nucleotide sequence: TGTGCCAGCAGACGGACAGTAAACTATGGCTACACCTTC.

The chain recombines TRBV7-2 with TRBJ2-7; D gene ambiguous. V shed 3 bases and J shed 7 bases, with 10 bases lying between them. The V gene's germline CDR1 is SGHTA and CDR2 FQGNSA. The CDR3 has 12 residues. The CDR3 region is CASSFTTVEQYF. The CDR3 bases are TGTGCCAGCAGCTTTACCACCGTGGAGCAGTACTTC.

CDR3 in DNA: TGTGCCAGCAGTTACACCGACAGGGGCACCGGGGAGCTGTTTTTT. It encodes CASSYTDRGTGELFF. The J gene is TRBJ2-2, the V gene TRBV6-5, with TRBD1 matching over 8 bases. The trim removed 2 bases at V and 4 bases at J, leaving 3 bases unmatched. Germline-derived CDR1 and CDR2 are MNHEY and SVGAGI. The CDR3 covers 15 residues.

The chain carries TRBV19 and TRBJ1-6; D is possibly TRBD1 (6 bases). Germline V gene data show CDR1 as LNHDA and CDR2 as SQIVND (reference sequence). The ends were cut back, 8 bases at V and 7 bases at J, with 21 bases in the middle. This CDR3 has 16 amino acids. The CDR3 reads CASGRSGQLDNSPLHF. Written as DNA, the CDR3 is TGTGCCAGTGGGAGGTCTGGACAGCTTGACAATTCACCCCTCCACTTT.

V gene TRBV19 combines with J gene TRBJ2-1, with D perhaps given as TRBD1 or TRBD2 (5 bases each). There are 15 residues in the CDR3. V lost 6 bases and J lost 0, with 12 bases in between. Looked up from germline, CDR1 is LNHDA and CDR2 is SQIVND (reference sequence). The CDR3 DNA reads TGTGCCAGTAGCCTAGGGGACCCCTCCTACAATGAGCAGTTCTTC. Translated, it gives CASSLGDPSYNEQFF.

This clone was counted a single time. The chain combines TRBV5-6 with TRBJ1-2, with D possibly TRBD1 on 6 matching bases. Germline CDR1 reads SGHDT; CDR2 reads YYEEEE. The CDR3 is 14 residues long. The V end was cut by 4 bases, the J end by 4 bases, with 14 bases between. The CDR3 here is CASSPLGQPYGYTF. The CDR3 DNA reads as TGTGCCAGCAGCCCCCTAGGACAGCCCTATGGCTACACCTTC. Together with reference TRBV5-6 and TRBJ1-2, the CDR3 gives the full variable domain: DAGVTQSPTHLIKTRGQQVTLRCSPKSGHDTVSWYQQALGQGPQFIFQYYEEEERQRGNFPDRFSGHQFPNYSSELNVNALLLGDSALYLCASSPLGQPYGYTFGSGTRLTVV.